The 28 T cell receptor beta chains below were found in one sample sequenced in a study of T cells after yellow fever vaccination. TCRdb processed the 5' RACE reads anew with MiXCR; each CDR3 protein has one entry. The sample shows about 350,000 distinct CDR3 sequences, about 4% of them seen only once. The sample here was PBMCs, taken 5 days after the yellow fever booster vaccination. These receptors came from a man between 18 and 35 years old who received the YFV17D yellow fever vaccine.

This clonotype was found a few times. The V call is TRBV18, the J call TRBJ1-5; D is perhaps TRBD1 (6 bases). The ends were cut back, 6 bases at V and 4 bases at J, with 25 bases in the middle. The length of the CDR3 is 18 residues. In germline, CDR1 is KGHSH, CDR2 LQKENI. The CDR3 here is CASSPGGRGYAGNQPQHF. The DNA for the CDR3 is TGTGCCAGCTCCCCCGGAGGGAGGGGGTACGCGGGGAATCAGCCCCAGCATTTT.

The chain carries TRBV7-2 and TRBJ1-2; D not resolved. The V and J ends lost 5 bases and 3 bases respectively, with 13 bases between them. The germline CDR1 and CDR2 sequences are SGHTA and FQGNSA. There are 14 residues in the CDR3. The CDR3: CASSPSWSDYGYTF. In DNA, the CDR3 is TGTGCCAGCAGCCCTTCCTGGAGTGACTATGGCTACACCTTC.

V and J are TRBV3-1 and TRBJ1-4; unclear D gene. Germline CDR1 LGHDT, CDR2 YNNKEL (reference sequence). This CDR3 has 14 residues. Trimming took off 6 bases at V and 3 bases at J, with 11 bases between the two ends. The CDR3 reads CASSPRASNEKLFF. The CDR3 DNA reads TGTGCCAGCAGTCCGAGGGCCTCTAATGAAAAACTGTTTTTT.

This clonotype was seen a few times. The chain couples TRBV12-3 or TRBV12-4 to TRBJ2-7; D may be TRBD1 (5 bases). V was shortened by 6 bases and J by 6 bases, with 24 bases between the two germline ends. CDR3 length: 16 residues. The CDR3 is CASSPYQGSLAVEQYV. For the CDR3, the DNA is TGTGCCAGCAGCCCGTACCAGGGCAGTCTGGCCGTCGAGCAGTACGTC.

This clonotype appeared many times. The CDR3 sequence: CASTVRGQGSFDGYTF. In nucleotides, the CDR3 is TGCGCCAGCACCGTCAGGGGACAGGGCTCCTTCGATGGCTACACCTTC. The V and J genes are TRBV4-1 and TRBJ1-2; 9 bases line up with TRBD1. CDR3 length: 16 residues. The V gene's germline CDR1 is MGHRA and CDR2 YSYEKL. V shed 7 bases and J 6 bases; nucleotides not matched to a gene: 15.

This clonotype was seen many times. The chain combines TRBV6-1 with TRBJ1-5; D not certain. This CDR3 comprises 13 residues. Trimming shortened V by 1 base and J by 9 bases, and 10 bases separated the two germline ends. The germline V gene encodes CDR1 MNHNS and CDR2 SASEGT. In nucleotides, the CDR3 is TGTGCCAGCAGTGAAGAACCCATCGGGCCCCAGCATTTT. Translating gives CASSEEPIGPQHF.

The CDR3, as DNA: TGTGCCAGCAGCCAAGAGGCGGTGTTCGAGCAGTACTTC. This encodes CASSQEAVFEQYF. The rearrangement joins TRBV3-1 to TRBJ2-7; D gene uncertain. The CDR3 spans 13 residues. CDR1 is LGHDT, CDR2 YNNKEL, per germline (reference sequence). V gave up 0 bases and J gave up 6 bases, with 9 bases separating them.

This clonotype appeared a few times. This chain joins TRBV7-9 and TRBJ2-4; 8 bases line up with TRBD2. V trimming: 1 base; J trimming: 6 bases; junction bases outside the gene matches: 2. The CDR3 extends over 14 amino acids. The germline CDR1 and CDR2 sequences are SEHNR and FQNEAQ (reference sequence). CDR3 protein: CASSLERGGNIQYF. CDR3 sequence (DNA): TGTGCCAGCAGCTTAGAACGGGGGGGAAACATTCAGTACTTC.

This clonotype has a handful of counts. The J gene is TRBJ1-4, the V gene TRBV20-1; weak D call: TRBD1 (5 bases). There are 14 residues in the CDR3. Trimming pared 5 bases from V and 0 bases from J, leaving 10 bases between. Germline V gene data show CDR1 as DFQATT and CDR2 as SNEGSKA (reference sequence). The CDR3 region is CSAWDPATNEKLFF. In DNA form, the CDR3 reads TGCAGTGCTTGGGACCCCGCAACTAATGAAAAACTGTTTTTT.

V gene TRBV11-2 combines with J gene TRBJ2-1, with D possibly matching TRBD2 (7 bases). Trimming stripped 5 bases from V and 6 bases from J, with 23 bases between. CDR3 length: 17 amino acids. Germline loops: CDR1 SGHAT, CDR2 FQNNGV. CDR3 residues: CASSLRGRGGTINEQFF. In nucleotides, the CDR3 is TGTGCCAGCAGCCTACGGGGGAGGGGGGGTACTATCAATGAGCAGTTCTTC.

V is TRBV7-2 and J is TRBJ1-2, with D possibly matching TRBD1 (5 bases). CDR1 and CDR2 from the germline V gene are SGHTA and FQGNSA. V shed 1 base and J shed 8 bases, with 11 bases lying between them. The CDR3 runs to 13 residues. CDR3 amino acids: CASSLGGTAGYTF. Here the CDR3 DNA reads TGTGCCAGCAGCTTAGGCGGGACGGCCGGCTACACCTTC. The variable domain in full, completed from reference TRBV7-2 and TRBJ1-2, reads GAGVSQSPSNKVTEKGKDVELRCDPISGHTALYWYRQSLGQGLEFLIYFQGNSAPDKSGLPSDRFSAERTGGSVSTLTIQRTQQEDSAVYLCASSLGGTAGYTFGSGTRLTVV.

This clonotype has only a few counts. The chain joins TRBV5-1 to TRBJ2-5, with 7 bases that match TRBD1. Trimming cost V 2 bases and J 4 bases; bases outside gene matches: 11. The CDR3 is made up of 16 amino acids. Germline lookup yields CDR1 SGHRS and CDR2 YFSETQ. Here the CDR3 reads CASSFPPTGTGETQYF. CDR3 DNA: TGCGCCAGCAGCTTCCCACCGACAGGGACCGGAGAGACCCAGTACTTC. Using reference TRBV5-1 and TRBJ2-5 for the parts outside the CDR3, the full variable domain is KAGVTQTPRYLIKTRGQQVTLSCSPISGHRSVSWYQQTPGQGLQFLFEYFSETQRNKGNFPGRFSGRQFSNSRSEMNVSTLELGDSALYLCASSFPPTGTGETQYFGPGTRLLVL.

The V call is TRBV5-4, the J call TRBJ2-3; maybe TRBD1 (6 bases). CDR3 length: 16 residues. Germline CDR1 and CDR2: SGHNT and YYREEE (reference sequence). Trimming stripped 4 bases from V and 5 bases from J, with 20 bases between. CDR3 region: CASSPTGQKSRDTQYF. DNA for the CDR3: TGTGCCAGCAGCCCGACAGGACAGAAGTCTAGAGATACGCAGTATTTT.

Only a few counts were recorded for this clonotype. This chain uses TRBV6-5 with TRBJ1-3; D might be TRBD1 (5 bases). The germline V gene encodes CDR1 MNHEY and CDR2 SVGAGI. There are 14 residues in the CDR3. Trimming left V 2 bases short and J 4 bases short, with 9 bases between. The CDR3 reads CASSYGQGGNTIYF. The CDR3 region has the DNA TGTGCCAGCAGTTACGGCCAGGGAGGAAACACCATATATTTT.

A few counts support this clonotype. The rearrangement links TRBV21-1 to TRBJ1-6; TRBD1, the table's D call, was not compared with the DNA. TRBV21-1 is a pseudogene locus. This CDR3 comprises 14 residues. This CDR3 reads CATLLTGWYSPLHF. CDR3 sequence (DNA): TGTGCCACCCTGCTGACAGGGTGGTATTCACCCCTCCACTTT.

This clonotype was recorded a few times. The rearrangement links TRBV20-1 to TRBJ2-3, with 11 nucleotides matching TRBD2. The CDR3 contains 16 residues. V trimming: 1 base; J trimming: 3 bases; junction bases outside the gene matches: 6. Germline V gene lookup returns CDR1 DFQATT and CDR2 SNEGSKA (reference sequence). Here the CDR3 reads CSARVASGGPTDTQYF. DNA for the CDR3: TGCAGTGCTAGAGTCGCTAGCGGGGGGCCTACAGATACGCAGTATTTT.

The chain employs TRBV4-1 and TRBJ2-3, with unresolved D. CDR3 length: 12 residues. Trimming pared 2 bases from V and 2 bases from J, leaving 2 bases between. Germline V gives CDR1 MGHRA, CDR2 YSYEKL. CDR3 sequence: CASSQPTDTQYF. CDR3 coding DNA: TGCGCCAGCAGCCAACCCACAGATACGCAGTATTTT.

This clonotype was detected a few times. The chain carries TRBV3-1 and TRBJ1-1; D is uncertain. CDR1 is LGHDT, CDR2 YNNKEL, per germline (reference sequence). This CDR3 contains 16 residues. Trimming left V 7 bases short and J 5 bases short, with 23 bases between. In nucleotides, the CDR3 is TGTGCCAGCACCCCAGAAGCCCCCGGGTGGGGAACTGAAGCTTTCTTT. This translates into CASTPEAPGWGTEAFF.

This clonotype was counted a few times. The chain combines TRBV6-6 with TRBJ2-7, with 9 positions matching TRBD1. The CDR3 extends over 15 amino acids. V shed 4 bases, J shed 4 bases, and the junction held 8 bases outside the gene matches. Germline V CDR1 and CDR2: MNHNY, SVGAGI (reference sequence). The CDR3 spells CASSSTGGPAYEQYF. The DNA for the CDR3 is TGTGCCAGCAGTTCAACAGGGGGCCCGGCTTACGAGCAGTACTTC.

This clonotype was seen many times. The DNA of the CDR3 is TGTGCCAGCAGCTTAGACAGGGGAGGCACCGGGGAGCTGTTTTTT. Its translation: CASSLDRGGTGELFF. The V and J genes are TRBV7-3 and TRBJ2-2; 8 positions agree with TRBD1. The CDR3 is 15 residues long. CDR1 SGHTA and CDR2 FQGTGA come from the germline V gene. V shed 2 bases and J 4 bases; nucleotides not matched to a gene: 3.

There are many counts of this clonotype. The J gene is TRBJ2-3, the V gene TRBV2, with 9 bases fitting TRBD2. The CDR3 loop spans 18 amino acids. V shed 8 bases and J 1 base; nucleotides not matched to a gene: 16. Germline V lookup: CDR1 SNHLY, CDR2 FYNNEI. In DNA form, the CDR3 reads TGTGCCAGCCTAGGAGGGTTGCGGGGGGGCGCGGGCACAGATACGCAGTATTTT. It encodes CASLGGLRGGAGTDTQYF. Full variable domain (rest looked up from reference TRBV2 and TRBJ2-3): EPEVTQTPSHQVTQMGQEVILRCVPISNHLYFYWYRQILGQKVEFLVSFYNNEISEKSEIFDDQFSVERPDGSNFTLKIRSTKLEDSAMYFCASLGGLRGGAGTDTQYFGPGTRLTVL.

This clonotype was seen a few times. V usage is TRBV10-3 and J usage is TRBJ1-5; D gene unclear. The CDR3 sequence is 15 residues long. Germline V gene data show CDR1 as ENHRY and CDR2 as SYGVKD. Trimming cost V 0 bases and J 0 bases, with 6 bases left between them. The CDR3 region is CAISESGSSNQPQHF. CDR3 nucleotides: TGTGCCATCAGTGAGTCTGGGAGTAGCAATCAGCCCCAGCATTTT.

The table lists this clonotype with a few counts. CDR3 nucleotides: TGCAGCGTTGAATCTCCGGACCAGACCTACAATGAGCAGTTCTTC. Translation: CSVESPDQTYNEQFF. V gene TRBV29-1 combines with J gene TRBJ2-1; unclear D gene. V lost 2 bases and J 2 bases, leaving 13 bases between the germline ends. The CDR3 consists of 15 residues. Germline V gives CDR1 SQVTM, CDR2 ANQGSEA.

This clonotype has ten or more counts. The gene calls are TRBV6-5 and TRBJ1-2; TRBD1 matches at 10 bases. The V and J ends lost 4 bases and 4 bases, in that order; junction bases with no gene match: 12. CDR3 size: 17 residues. CDR1 MNHEY and CDR2 SVGAGI come from the germline V gene. CDR3 DNA: TGTGCCAGCAGTTTAGACCGGGACAGGGGTGGAGCCTATGGCTACACCTTC. This encodes CASSLDRDRGGAYGYTF.

The V call is TRBV12-3 or TRBV12-4, the J call TRBJ1-1; D uncertain. The CDR3 runs 14 residues. With 4 bases removed from V and 6 bases from J, the gap between germline ends came to 15 bases. The CDR3 spells CASSSRWALSEAFF. CDR3 nucleotides: TGTGCCAGCAGTTCCCGATGGGCTCTCTCTGAAGCTTTCTTT.

This clonotype was observed at least ten times. The CDR3 nucleotides are TGCGCCAGCAGCCAGGGGTCGACGAGGGTCGAGCAGTACGTC. It specifies CASSQGSTRVEQYV. The chain carries TRBV4-3 and TRBJ2-7, with D possibly TRBD2 on 5 matching bases. V was shortened by 3 bases and J by 6 bases, with 15 bases between the two germline ends. CDR3 size: 14 residues. The germline CDR1 and CDR2 sequences are LGHNA and YSLEER.

The rearrangement links TRBV5-1 to TRBJ1-5; TRBD1 aligns across 8 bases. CDR1 and CDR2 (germline): SGHRS, YFSETQ. V shed 0 bases, J shed 4 bases, and the junction held 12 bases outside the gene matches. The CDR3 length is 18 residues. The CDR3 DNA sequence: TGCGCCAGCAGCTTGGGCGCAGGGGGCCCGGGTGAAAATCAGCCCCAGCATTTT. Its translation is CASSLGAGGPGENQPQHF.

This clonotype was counted a few times. The chain combines TRBV7-2 with TRBJ1-5, with 7 positions matching TRBD1. This CDR3 contains 14 residues. Germline V gene lookup returns CDR1 SGHTA and CDR2 FQGNSA. The trim removed 5 bases at V and 3 bases at J, leaving 4 bases unmatched. For the CDR3, the DNA is TGTGCCAGCAGCGTAGACAGGGACAATCAGCCCCAGCATTTT. Its translation is CASSVDRDNQPQHF.